This T cell receptor (beta chain) was documented in a study of T cells in Graves' hyperthyroidism and ophthalmopathy. Study findings and constraints: A median 6.5 months before onset, the model predicted ophthalmopathy.

The table lists this clonotype with a few counts. Its antigen is still unknown. Template material for amplifying TCR beta CDR3 regions consisted of RNA transcripts. An initial round of RT-PCR targeting the TCR CDR3 relied on the HTBI primer set. TCRdb reprocessed the multiplex PCR reads with MiXCR, giving one entry per CDR3 protein. The sample has 350,000 to 400,000 distinct CDR3 sequences, just under 15% seen once; the top ten hold 30% to 35%. Patients aged 18 to 65 had newly diagnosed hyperthyroidism lasting under 2 months. Thyroid ultrasound, orbital computed tomography, clinical symptoms, and serum thyroxine and TRAb underpinned diagnoses. Trimming removed 0 bases from V and 7 bases from J; junction bases left unmatched: 3. The CDR3 contains 14 residues. Germline lookup yields CDR1 SGHRS and CDR2 YFSETQ.

The receptor was isolated from a woman aged 25-40 years with Graves' hyperthyroidism. The V and J genes are TRBV5-1 and TRBJ2-1; TRBD2 agrees at 8 bases. The sequencing sample was made of blood. CDR3 sequence reads: CASSLEVAGNEQFF. The CDR3 nucleotides read TGCGCCAGCAGCTTGGAAGTAGCGGGGAATGAGCAGTTCTTC. Filled out from reference TRBV5-1 and TRBJ2-1, the complete variable domain reads KAGVTQTPRYLIKTRGQQVTLSCSPISGHRSVSWYQQTPGQGLQFLFEYFSETQRNKGNFPGRFSGRQFSNSRSEMNVSTLELGDSALYLCASSLEVAGNEQFFGPGTRLTVL.